This T cell receptor beta chain was retrieved from a study of blood T cell repertoires in COVID-19. In the original analysis: Counts of nucleated cells, estimated from reference gene primer amplification, were obtained. This table comes from immunoSEQ multiplex PCR, and its TCRdb copy is limited to in-frame clones, with some not included. The DNA gave D and trimming, while V, J and clone size come from that table. The repertoire includes 110,000 to 150,000 clones, 70% to 90% of them detected once, and around 4.5% sits in the top ten. Participants were aged about 18 to 100 years from approximately 24 US areas. The V gene end was trimmed by 2 bases and the J gene end by 4 bases; junction bases not matched to a gene: 4. Germline lookup yields CDR1 SGHTA and CDR2 FQGNSA. The CDR3 is 15 residues long.

The V call is TRBV7-2, the J call TRBJ2-1, with TRBD2 matching over 8 bases. This receptor was identified in a man aged 45-65 years who had recovered from COVID-19. Sequencing input: PBMCs or T cells enriched from blood (not recorded which). The CDR3, as DNA: TGTGCCAGCAGCTTAACTAGCGGAACATACAATGAGCAGTTCTTC. Protein: CASSLTSGTYNEQFF.